This record covers a single TCR beta chain. Its specificity is unknown. The data were obtained in a study of shared clonotypes between healthy human individuals. At the level of the study: Three plates each covered CD4 naive and memory; CD8 naive two, CD8 memory one. Study results and limitations: Even with large depth, rarefaction showed that sorted-subset sequencing was incomplete. Memory subsets had estimated richness that was generally smaller than that of naive subsets.

The input for sorted-subset replicate PCRs was roughly 180 ng DNA, 25,000 to 35,000 T cell genomes. This table comes from immunoSEQ multiplex PCR, and its TCRdb copy is limited to in-frame clones, with some not included. The data contain fewer than 800,000 clones, under 95% of them seen just once; the ten biggest clones take up 24%. Naive CD8 cells lacked CD45RO, underwent positive selection for CCR7 and left out terminally differentiated effector memory CD45RA+ cells. Trimming removed 5 bases at V and 4 bases at J, with 18 bases between. Germline CDR1 reads SEHNR; CDR2 reads FQNEAQ (reference sequence). This CDR3 has 16 amino acids.

The receptor's source is a man between 25 and 39 years old in good health. The sample was naive CD8+ T cells sorted from blood. This chain connects TRBV7-9 to TRBJ2-1; D is ambiguous. The CDR3 DNA follows: TGTGCCAGCAGCCTCTTTGGTGGATCTTTTTACAATGAGCAGTTCTTC. Amino acid sequence: CASSLFGGSFYNEQFF.